This T cell receptor beta chain came from a study of patients and donors after allogeneic stem cell transplantation. A single record per CDR3 protein comes from TCRdb applying MiXCR to the RT-PCR reads. The repertoire holds hundreds of thousands of distinct CDR3 sequences, roughly two fifths seen once, with roughly 10% in the top ten. The CDR3 runs 18 residues. Trimming removed 6 bases from V and 0 bases from J, with 21 bases in between. Germline CDR1 and CDR2: MNHEY and SVGEGT. The clonotype originates from a human donor who was either an allogeneic HSCT recipient or a stem cell or donor lymphocyte infusion donor (not recorded which). It is not recorded whose cells these are; they may come from a transplant donor. This chain connects TRBV6-2 or TRBV6-3 to TRBJ1-5; the D gene is possibly TRBD1 (5 bases). What was sequenced was blood, either unsorted or a sorted T cell fraction (not recorded which). CDR3 in amino acids: CASRNRDPKRGSNQPQHF. CDR3 nucleotide sequence: TGTGCCAGCAGAAACCGGGACCCTAAACGGGGTAGCAATCAGCCCCAGCATTTT.